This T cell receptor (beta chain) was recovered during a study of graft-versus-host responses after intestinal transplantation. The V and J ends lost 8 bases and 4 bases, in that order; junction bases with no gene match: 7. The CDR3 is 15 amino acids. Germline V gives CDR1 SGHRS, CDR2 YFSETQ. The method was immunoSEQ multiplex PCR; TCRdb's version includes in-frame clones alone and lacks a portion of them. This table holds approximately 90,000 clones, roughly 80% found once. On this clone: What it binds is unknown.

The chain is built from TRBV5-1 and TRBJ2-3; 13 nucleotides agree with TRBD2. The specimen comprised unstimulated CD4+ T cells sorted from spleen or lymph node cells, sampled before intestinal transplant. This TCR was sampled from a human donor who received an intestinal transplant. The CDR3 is CASQRLAGGADTQYF. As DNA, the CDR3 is TGCGCCAGTCAACGACTAGCGGGAGGCGCAGATACGCAGTATTTT.